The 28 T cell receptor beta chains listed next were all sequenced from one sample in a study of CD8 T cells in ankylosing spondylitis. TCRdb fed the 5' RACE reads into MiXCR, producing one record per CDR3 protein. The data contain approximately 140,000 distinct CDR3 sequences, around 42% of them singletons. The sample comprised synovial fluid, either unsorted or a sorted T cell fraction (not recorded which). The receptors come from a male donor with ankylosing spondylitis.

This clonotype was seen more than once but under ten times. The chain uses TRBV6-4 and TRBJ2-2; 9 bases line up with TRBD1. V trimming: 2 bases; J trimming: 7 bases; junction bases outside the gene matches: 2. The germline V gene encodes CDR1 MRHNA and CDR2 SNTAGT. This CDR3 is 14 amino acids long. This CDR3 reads CASSDGTGNGELFF. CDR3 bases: TGTGCCAGCAGTGACGGGACAGGGAACGGGGAGCTGTTTTTT.

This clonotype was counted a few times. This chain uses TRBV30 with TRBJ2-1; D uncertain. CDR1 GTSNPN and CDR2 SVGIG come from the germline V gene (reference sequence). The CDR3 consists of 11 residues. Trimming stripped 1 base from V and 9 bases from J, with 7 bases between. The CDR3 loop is CAWSEGSEQFF. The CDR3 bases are TGTGCCTGGAGTGAGGGATCTGAGCAGTTCTTC.

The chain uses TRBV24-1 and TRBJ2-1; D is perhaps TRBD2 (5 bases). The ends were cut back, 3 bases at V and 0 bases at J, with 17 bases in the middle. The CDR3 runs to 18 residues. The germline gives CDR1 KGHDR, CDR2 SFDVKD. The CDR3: CATSDARYGRSSYNEQFF. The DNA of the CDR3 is TGTGCCACCAGTGATGCCCGCTATGGGAGAAGCTCCTACAATGAGCAGTTCTTC.

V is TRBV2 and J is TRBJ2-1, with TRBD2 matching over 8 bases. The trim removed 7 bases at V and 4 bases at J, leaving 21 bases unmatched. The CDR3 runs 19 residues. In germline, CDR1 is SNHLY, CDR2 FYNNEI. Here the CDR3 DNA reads TGTGCCAGCAAATTGGTGCTCACCTGGGGGACTAGTGGGTACAATGAGCAGTTCTTC. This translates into CASKLVLTWGTSGYNEQFF.

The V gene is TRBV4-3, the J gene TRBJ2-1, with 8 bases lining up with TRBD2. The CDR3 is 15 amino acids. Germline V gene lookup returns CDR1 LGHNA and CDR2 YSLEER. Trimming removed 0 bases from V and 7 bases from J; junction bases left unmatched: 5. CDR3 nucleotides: TGCGCCAGCAGCCAAGAAAGCGGGAGTTGGAATGAGCAGTTCTTC. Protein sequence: CASSQESGSWNEQFF.

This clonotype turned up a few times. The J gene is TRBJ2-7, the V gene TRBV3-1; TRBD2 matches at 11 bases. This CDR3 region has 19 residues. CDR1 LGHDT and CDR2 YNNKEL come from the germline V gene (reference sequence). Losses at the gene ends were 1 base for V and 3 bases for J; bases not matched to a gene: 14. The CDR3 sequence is CASSQGIVWLAGGRYEQYF. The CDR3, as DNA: TGTGCCAGCAGCCAAGGGATTGTTTGGCTAGCGGGGGGACGCTACGAGCAGTACTTC.

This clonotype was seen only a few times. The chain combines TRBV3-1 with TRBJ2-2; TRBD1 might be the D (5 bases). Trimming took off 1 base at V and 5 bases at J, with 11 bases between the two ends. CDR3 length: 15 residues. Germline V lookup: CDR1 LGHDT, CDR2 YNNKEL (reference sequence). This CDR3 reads CASSQGRVETGELFF. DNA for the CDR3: TGTGCCAGCAGCCAAGGCAGGGTGGAGACCGGGGAGCTGTTTTTT.

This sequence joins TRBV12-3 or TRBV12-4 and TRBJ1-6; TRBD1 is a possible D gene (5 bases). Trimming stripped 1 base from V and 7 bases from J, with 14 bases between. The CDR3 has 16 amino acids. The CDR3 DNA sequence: TGTGCCAGCAGTTTAGAGGGGACGCTTGACAATTCACCCCTCCACTTT. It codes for CASSLEGTLDNSPLHF.

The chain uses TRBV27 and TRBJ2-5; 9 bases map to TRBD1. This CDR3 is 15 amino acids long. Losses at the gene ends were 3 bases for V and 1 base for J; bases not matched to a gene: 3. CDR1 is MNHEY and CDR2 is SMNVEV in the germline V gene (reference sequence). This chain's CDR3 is CASSFHRGPQETQYF. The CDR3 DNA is TGTGCCAGCAGTTTTCACAGGGGGCCCCAAGAGACCCAGTACTTC.

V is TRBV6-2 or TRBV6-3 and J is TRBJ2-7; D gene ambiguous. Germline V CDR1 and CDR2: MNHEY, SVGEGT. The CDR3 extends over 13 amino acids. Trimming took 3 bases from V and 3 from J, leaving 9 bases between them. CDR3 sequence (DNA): TGTGCCAGCAGTTATTGGTTTCGCTACGAGCAGTACTTC. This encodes CASSYWFRYEQYF.

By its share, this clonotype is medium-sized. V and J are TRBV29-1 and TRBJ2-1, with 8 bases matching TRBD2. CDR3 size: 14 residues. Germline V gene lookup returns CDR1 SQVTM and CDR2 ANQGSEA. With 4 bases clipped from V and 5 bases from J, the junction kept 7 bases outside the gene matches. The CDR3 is CSVAISGGDNEQFF. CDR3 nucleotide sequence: TGCAGCGTTGCCATTTCGGGAGGGGACAATGAGCAGTTCTTC.

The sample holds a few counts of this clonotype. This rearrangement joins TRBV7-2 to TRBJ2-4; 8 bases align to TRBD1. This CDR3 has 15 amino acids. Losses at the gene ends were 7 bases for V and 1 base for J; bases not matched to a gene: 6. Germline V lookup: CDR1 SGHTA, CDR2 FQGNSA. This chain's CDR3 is CASMPWDRAKNIQYF. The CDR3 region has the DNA TGTGCCAGCATGCCTTGGGACAGGGCCAAAAACATTCAGTACTTC.

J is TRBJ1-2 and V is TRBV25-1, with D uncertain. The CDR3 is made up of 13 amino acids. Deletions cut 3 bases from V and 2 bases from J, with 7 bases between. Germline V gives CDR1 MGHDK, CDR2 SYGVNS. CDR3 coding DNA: TGTGCCAGCAGTGACAGCCCGAACTATGGCTACACCTTC. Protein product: CASSDSPNYGYTF.

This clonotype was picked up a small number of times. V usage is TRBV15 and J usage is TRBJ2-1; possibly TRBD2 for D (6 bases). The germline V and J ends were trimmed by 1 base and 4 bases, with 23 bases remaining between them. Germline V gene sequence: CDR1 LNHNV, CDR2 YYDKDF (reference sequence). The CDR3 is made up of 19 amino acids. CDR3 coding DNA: TGTGCCACCAGCAGAGTTTGGAGGGACGTCGTTCTCGAATACAATGAGCAGTTCTTC. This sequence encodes CATSRVWRDVVLEYNEQFF.

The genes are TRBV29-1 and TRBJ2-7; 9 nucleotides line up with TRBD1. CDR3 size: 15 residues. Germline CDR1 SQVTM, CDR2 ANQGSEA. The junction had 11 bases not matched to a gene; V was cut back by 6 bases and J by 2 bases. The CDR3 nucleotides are TGCAGCGTCGAGGTTGGGGACAGGGAGACCTACGAGCAGTACTTC. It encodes CSVEVGDRETYEQYF.

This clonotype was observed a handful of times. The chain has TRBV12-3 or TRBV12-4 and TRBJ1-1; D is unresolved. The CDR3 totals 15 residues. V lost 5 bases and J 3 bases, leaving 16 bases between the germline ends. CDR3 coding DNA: TGTGCCAGCAGTCCATTGAATTCGTGGTACACTGAAGCTTTCTTT. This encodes CASSPLNSWYTEAFF.

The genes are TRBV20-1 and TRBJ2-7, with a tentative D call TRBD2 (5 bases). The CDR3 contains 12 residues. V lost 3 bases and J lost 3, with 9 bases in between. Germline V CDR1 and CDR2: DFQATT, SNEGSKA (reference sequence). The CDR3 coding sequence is TGCAGTGCTAGCCGGGGTGGCTACGAGCAGTACTTC. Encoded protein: CSASRGGYEQYF.

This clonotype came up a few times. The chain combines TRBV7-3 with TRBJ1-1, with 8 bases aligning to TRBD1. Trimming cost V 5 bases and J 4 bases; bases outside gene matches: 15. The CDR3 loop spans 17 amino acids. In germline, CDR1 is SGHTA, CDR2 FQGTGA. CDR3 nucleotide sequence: TGTGCCAGCAGCCCCCGGGGTGGACAGGGTCTAGTCACTGAAGCTTTCTTT. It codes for CASSPRGGQGLVTEAFF.

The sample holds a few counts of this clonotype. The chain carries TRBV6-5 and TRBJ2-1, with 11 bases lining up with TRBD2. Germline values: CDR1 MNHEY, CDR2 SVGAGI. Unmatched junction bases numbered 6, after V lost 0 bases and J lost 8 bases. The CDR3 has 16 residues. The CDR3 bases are TGTGCCAGCAGTTACTCACTAGCGGGGGAGGTCGATGAGCAGTTCTTC. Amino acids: CASSYSLAGEVDEQFF.

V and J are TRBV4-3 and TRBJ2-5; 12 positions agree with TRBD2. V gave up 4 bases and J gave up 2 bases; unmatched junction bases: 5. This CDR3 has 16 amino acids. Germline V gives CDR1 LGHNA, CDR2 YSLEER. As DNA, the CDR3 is TGCGCCAGCAGCCCTCTAGCGGGAGGGGTACAAGAGACCCAGTACTTC. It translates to CASSPLAGGVQETQYF.

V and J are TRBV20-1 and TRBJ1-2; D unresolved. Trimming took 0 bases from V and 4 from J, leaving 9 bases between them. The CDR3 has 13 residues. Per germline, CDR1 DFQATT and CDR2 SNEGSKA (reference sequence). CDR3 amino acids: CSARDYSVYGYTF. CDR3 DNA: TGCAGTGCTAGAGATTACAGCGTCTATGGCTACACCTTC.

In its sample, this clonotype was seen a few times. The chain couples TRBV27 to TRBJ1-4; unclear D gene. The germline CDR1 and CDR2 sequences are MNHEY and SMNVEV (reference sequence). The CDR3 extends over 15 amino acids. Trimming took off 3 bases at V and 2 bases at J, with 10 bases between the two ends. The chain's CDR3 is CASSFRRDTNEKLFF. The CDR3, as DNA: TGTGCCAGCAGTTTCAGGCGGGATACTAATGAAAAACTGTTTTTT.

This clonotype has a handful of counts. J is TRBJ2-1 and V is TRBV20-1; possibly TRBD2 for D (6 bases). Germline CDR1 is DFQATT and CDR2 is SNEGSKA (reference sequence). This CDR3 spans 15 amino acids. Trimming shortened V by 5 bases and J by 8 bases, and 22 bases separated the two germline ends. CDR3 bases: TGCAGTGCTGATGCAGAAGGGTCAGCGGGCTATGAGCAGTTCTTC. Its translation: CSADAEGSAGYEQFF.

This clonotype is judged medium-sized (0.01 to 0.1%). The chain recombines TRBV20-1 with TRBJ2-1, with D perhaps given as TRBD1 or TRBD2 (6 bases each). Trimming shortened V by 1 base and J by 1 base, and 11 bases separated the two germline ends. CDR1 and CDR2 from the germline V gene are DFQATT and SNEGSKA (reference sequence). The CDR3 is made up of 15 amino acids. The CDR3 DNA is TGCAGTGCTAGAGTTACAGGGAGGTCCTACAATGAGCAGTTCTTC. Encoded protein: CSARVTGRSYNEQFF.

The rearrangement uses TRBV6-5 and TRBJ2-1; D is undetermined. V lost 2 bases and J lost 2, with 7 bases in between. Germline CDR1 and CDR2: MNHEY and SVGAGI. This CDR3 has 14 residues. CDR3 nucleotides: TGTGCCAGCAGTTACAGGTATCCCTACAATGAGCAGTTCTTC. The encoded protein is CASSYRYPYNEQFF.

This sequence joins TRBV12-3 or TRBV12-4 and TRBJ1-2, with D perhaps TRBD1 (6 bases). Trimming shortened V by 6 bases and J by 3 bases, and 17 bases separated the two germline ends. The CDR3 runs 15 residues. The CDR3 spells CASSVGGPGHYGYTF. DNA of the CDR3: TGTGCCAGCAGCGTGGGGGGGCCGGGGCACTATGGCTACACCTTC.

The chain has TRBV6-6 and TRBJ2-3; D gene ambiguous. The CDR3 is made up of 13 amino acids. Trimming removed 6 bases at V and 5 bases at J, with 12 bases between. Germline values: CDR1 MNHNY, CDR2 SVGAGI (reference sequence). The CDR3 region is CASSSMLVDTQYF. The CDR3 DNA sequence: TGTGCCAGCAGCTCCATGTTGGTAGATACGCAGTATTTT.

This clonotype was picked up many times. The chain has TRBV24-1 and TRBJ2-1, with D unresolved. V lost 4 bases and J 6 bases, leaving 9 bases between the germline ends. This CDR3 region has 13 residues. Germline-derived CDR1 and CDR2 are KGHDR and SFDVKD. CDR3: CATSDPLSNEQFF. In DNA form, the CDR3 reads TGTGCCACCAGTGACCCTCTTAGCAATGAGCAGTTCTTC.